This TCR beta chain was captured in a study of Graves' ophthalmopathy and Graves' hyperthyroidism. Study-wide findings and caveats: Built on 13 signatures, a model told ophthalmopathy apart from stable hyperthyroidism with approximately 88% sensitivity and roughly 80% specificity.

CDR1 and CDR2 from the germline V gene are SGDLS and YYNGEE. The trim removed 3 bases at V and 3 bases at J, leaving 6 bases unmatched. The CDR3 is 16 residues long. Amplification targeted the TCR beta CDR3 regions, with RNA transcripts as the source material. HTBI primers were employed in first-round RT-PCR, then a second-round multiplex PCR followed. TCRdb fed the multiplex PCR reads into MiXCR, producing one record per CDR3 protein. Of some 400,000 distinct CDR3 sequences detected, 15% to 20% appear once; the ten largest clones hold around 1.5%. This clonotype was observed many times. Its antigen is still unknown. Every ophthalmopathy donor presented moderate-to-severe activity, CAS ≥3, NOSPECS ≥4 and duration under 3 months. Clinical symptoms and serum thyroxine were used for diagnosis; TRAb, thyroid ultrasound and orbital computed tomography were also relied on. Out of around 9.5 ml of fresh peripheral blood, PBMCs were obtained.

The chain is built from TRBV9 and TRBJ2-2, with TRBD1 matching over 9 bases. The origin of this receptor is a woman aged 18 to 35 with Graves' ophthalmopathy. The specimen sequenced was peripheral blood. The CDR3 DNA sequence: TGTGCCAGCAGCGCAACAGGGGGCTCGGACACCGGGGAGCTGTTTTTT. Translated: CASSATGGSDTGELFF.